One and the same sample provided the 14 T cell receptor beta chains below, sequenced in a study of T cells in Graves' hyperthyroidism and ophthalmopathy (dated by TCRdb to the late 2010s). Libraries came from multiplex PCR. For sequencing, an Illumina HiSeq 2000 was employed. TCR beta CDR3 regions were amplified from RNA transcripts. The first round of RT-PCR for the TCR CDR3 was performed with the HTBI primer set and the Qiagen OneStep RT-PCR kit. TCRdb took the public reads, trimmed them with fastp at Q25, ran MiXCR for clone calling and kept in-frame beta chains. Entries are consolidated by CDR3 protein sequence, retaining the most common genes and DNA. In all, the sample holds about 520,000 distinct CDR3 sequences, and under 25% of those were seen once. Together, the top ten hold around 27% of the sample. The sequencing sample was made of blood. All receptors derive from a man younger than 30 with Graves' hyperthyroidism.

This clonotype was found many times. This chain uses TRBV6-1 with TRBJ2-7; D tentatively reads TRBD1 or TRBD2 (6 bases each). This CDR3 has 15 residues. Germline V lookup: CDR1 MNHNS, CDR2 SASEGT. With 2 bases removed from V and 3 bases from J, the gap between germline ends came to 14 bases. The CDR3 DNA reads TGTGCCAGCAGTGAAAACCCCAGGGGAGGCTACGAGCAGTACTTC. Protein sequence: CASSENPRGGYEQYF.

Only a few counts were recorded for this clonotype. This chain links TRBV12-3 or TRBV12-4 with TRBJ2-1; 7 positions agree with TRBD2. Trimming cost V 6 bases and J 4 bases; bases outside gene matches: 12. CDR3 length equals 16 residues. CDR3 DNA: TGTGCCAGCAGGGGGCCGGGGAGCGGGGATTACAATGAGCAGTTCTTC. This translates into CASRGPGSGDYNEQFF.

This clonotype was seen many times. The rearrangement links TRBV6-5 to TRBJ1-2; tentatively, D is TRBD1 (6 bases). The germline V and J ends were trimmed by 4 bases and 4 bases, with 13 bases remaining between them. Germline V gene lookup returns CDR1 MNHEY and CDR2 SVGAGI. The length of the CDR3 is 14 residues. CDR3 amino acids: CASSWTASGYGYTF. In DNA, the CDR3 is TGTGCCAGCAGTTGGACAGCCTCGGGCTATGGCTACACCTTC.

This clonotype was observed many times. This chain joins TRBV28 and TRBJ2-7, with D possibly being TRBD2 (5 bases). Germline-derived CDR1 and CDR2 are MDHEN and SYDVKM. This CDR3 contains 15 residues. V shed 1 base and J shed 3 bases, with 13 bases lying between them. The CDR3 DNA reads TGTGCCAGCAGTTTATTTGGGGAAGACTACTACGAGCAGTACTTC. Translation: CASSLFGEDYYEQYF.

This clonotype was detected a few times. At one boundary the junction diverges from the germline segment, which might be a read error. The V call is TRBV30, the J call TRBJ1-1; D unclear. Germline V lookup: CDR1 GTSNPN, CDR2 SVGIG (reference sequence). The CDR3 contains 14 residues. The CDR3 spells CAWSVPPVNTESFF. As DNA, the CDR3 is TGTGCCTGGAGTGTACCGCCGGTGAACACTGAATCTTTCTTT.

Of note for this clonotype: A much bigger clone sits one base away, suggesting this may be a read error. The genes are TRBV2 and TRBJ2-2; no definite D call. Germline V lookup: CDR1 SNHLY, CDR2 FYNNEI. The CDR3 sequence is 15 residues long. With 3 bases removed from V and 0 bases from J, the gap between germline ends came to 8 bases. The chain's CDR3 is CASSDSRPNTGELFF. The DNA for the CDR3 is TGTGCCAGCAGTGACAGTCGGCCGAACACCGGGGAGCTGTTTTTT.

This clonotype was detected many times. This chain uses TRBV12-3 or TRBV12-4 with TRBJ1-5, with D perhaps TRBD1 (6 bases). CDR3 length: 13 residues. V was clipped by 8 bases and J by 7 bases, with 15 bases between them. The CDR3 DNA sequence: TGTGCCAGCGGAACAGGGACGGGCCAGCCCCAGCATTTT. Translation: CASGTGTGQPQHF.

This clonotype was seen repeatedly, ten times or more. V gene TRBV11-3 combines with J gene TRBJ2-2; D tentatively reads TRBD1 or TRBD2 (5 bases each). The germline gives CDR1 SGHNT, CDR2 YENEEA. Trimming took 5 bases from V and 6 from J, leaving 16 bases between them. This CDR3 has 15 residues. CDR3 in DNA: TGTGCCAGCAGCGCCAGGGACGGTGAATCCGGGGAGCTGTTTTTT. Translation gives CASSARDGESGELFF. The full variable domain, completed using reference TRBV11-3 and TRBJ2-2, is EAGVVQSPRYKIIEKKQPVAFWCNPISGHNTLYWYLQNLGQGPELLIRYENEEAVDDSQLPKDRFSAERLKGVDSTLKIQPAELGDSAVYLCASSARDGESGELFFGEGSRLTVL.

This clonotype has a count of ten or more. The chain carries TRBV12-3 or TRBV12-4 and TRBJ1-1; TRBD1 is a possible D gene (5 bases). The V gene lost 6 bases and the J gene lost 3 bases, with 11 bases spanning the gap. The CDR3 spans 13 residues. CDR3 region: CASRSLGDTEAFF. The CDR3 DNA sequence: TGTGCCAGCAGATCCCTGGGGGACACTGAAGCTTTCTTT.

Only a few counts were recorded for this clonotype. The chain links TRBV6-1 to TRBJ1-6, with 9 bases matching TRBD1. The CDR3 extends over 15 amino acids. The germline CDR1 and CDR2 sequences are MNHNS and SASEGT. Trimming took 3 bases from V and 10 from J; bases not matched to a gene: 7. CDR3 bases: TGTGCCAGCAGTGAGCCGGGACAGGGAGGATCACCCCTCCACTTT. Translated: CASSEPGQGGSPLHF.

This clonotype has at least ten counts. The chain recombines TRBV20-1 with TRBJ2-7, with TRBD1 matching over 8 bases. This CDR3 has 13 residues. V lost 6 bases to trimming and J lost 4 bases; unmatched junction nucleotides: 8. Germline V CDR1 and CDR2: DFQATT, SNEGSKA (reference sequence). CDR3 amino acids: CSALTGVGYEQYF. The DNA of the CDR3 is TGCAGTGCCCTGACAGGGGTGGGGTACGAGCAGTACTTC.

With respect to this clonotype: Just one base apart from a much larger clone, this may be a read error. The V and J genes are TRBV2 and TRBJ1-2, with D perhaps TRBD1 (5 bases). Germline lookup yields CDR1 SNHLY and CDR2 FYNNEI. There are 13 residues in the CDR3. The CDR3, as DNA: TGTGCCAGCAGAGCCGACAGCTATGGCGGCTACAGCTTC. Translated, it gives CASRADSYGGYSF.

This chain connects TRBV5-5 to TRBJ1-3; D gene uncertain. Between the trimmed V and J ends, which lost 1 base and 4 bases, there was a span of 15 bases. This CDR3 contains 16 residues. CDR1 is SGHKS, CDR2 YYEKEE, per germline (reference sequence). CDR3 region: CASSLRGTLAGNTIYF. CDR3 sequence (DNA): TGTGCCAGCAGCTTGCGAGGCACATTGGCAGGAAACACCATATATTTT.

The chain couples TRBV7-6 to TRBJ2-7; 12 bases fit TRBD2. CDR3 size: 16 residues. Per the germline V gene, CDR1 is SGHVS and CDR2 is FNYEAQ. Trimming cost V 5 bases and J 3 bases; bases outside gene matches: 8. CDR3 protein: CASSPGGLAGLYEQYF. In DNA form, the CDR3 reads TGTGCCAGCAGCCCCGGAGGACTAGCGGGACTCTACGAGCAGTACTTC.